The 30 T cell receptor beta chains listed next were all sequenced from one sample in a study of T cells in Graves' hyperthyroidism and ophthalmopathy. Amplification targeted TCR beta CDR3 regions from RNA transcripts. Carried out on the TCR CDR3, a first-round RT-PCR used the HTBI primer set. MiXCR, applied by TCRdb to the multiplex PCR reads, yields one record per CDR3 protein. The sample lists a few hundred thousand distinct CDR3 sequences, roughly 14% occurring once. Sequencing input: blood. These receptor sequences come from a woman in her twenties or thirties with Graves' ophthalmopathy.

This clonotype was seen more than once but under ten times. This rearrangement joins TRBV4-1 to TRBJ1-6; D uncertain. The V gene's germline CDR1 is MGHRA and CDR2 YSYEKL. V dropped 4 bases and J dropped 0 bases, with 10 bases sitting between them. The CDR3 loop spans 16 amino acids. In nucleotides, the CDR3 is TGCGCCAGCAGCCCCACAACGAGCTCCTATAATTCACCCCTCCACTTT. It codes for CASSPTTSSYNSPLHF.

This clonotype was seen only a few times. The chain links TRBV29-1 to TRBJ2-7, with D perhaps matching TRBD2 (7 bases). V lost 7 bases and J lost 5, with 21 bases in between. CDR1 and CDR2 from the germline V gene are SQVTM and ANQGSEA. This CDR3 comprises 14 residues. The CDR3 here is CSAGSYGGPHEQYF. In nucleotides, the CDR3 is TGCAGCGCTGGCTCCTACGGGGGGCCCCACGAGCAGTACTTC.

The chain recombines TRBV11-2 with TRBJ1-6; a weak D match, TRBD1 (5 bases). Germline-derived CDR1 and CDR2 are SGHAT and FQNNGV. This CDR3 is built from 13 residues. V lost 5 bases and J 7 bases, leaving 9 bases between the germline ends. The CDR3 bases are TGTGCCAGCAGCGTAACAGGAAATTCACCCCTCCACTTT. This gives the protein CASSVTGNSPLHF.

This clonotype has just one count. The genes are TRBV2 and TRBJ2-3; 11 nucleotides agree with TRBD2. CDR1 and CDR2 (germline): SNHLY, FYNNEI. V lost 2 bases, J lost 8 bases, and 12 bases stayed unmatched. The CDR3 length is 17 residues. The DNA for the CDR3 is TGTGCCAGCAGTGAACCCCGGAGTAGCGGGAGGGCCGCTACGCAGTATTTT. It translates to CASSEPRSSGRAATQYF.

The rearrangement uses TRBV24-1 and TRBJ1-5, with a weak D call TRBD1 (5 bases). Germline loops: CDR1 KGHDR, CDR2 SFDVKD. The CDR3 consists of 15 residues. With 2 bases removed from V and 5 bases from J, the gap between germline ends came to 12 bases. The CDR3 region is CATSDSRVLHQPQHF. DNA for the CDR3: TGTGCCACCAGTGATTCCAGGGTCCTCCATCAGCCCCAGCATTTT.

Ten or more counts support this clonotype. The chain is built from TRBV6-6 and TRBJ2-7; D call uncertain. CDR1 is MNHNY and CDR2 is SVGAGI in the germline V gene (reference sequence). This CDR3 comprises 14 residues. V was pared by 2 bases and J by 2 bases, with 10 bases between. The CDR3 spells CASSYGEGTYEQYF. The CDR3 DNA follows: TGTGCCAGCAGTTACGGGGAAGGGACCTACGAGCAGTACTTC.

This clonotype was counted only a few times. The chain combines TRBV19 with TRBJ2-2; D uncertain. Germline loops: CDR1 LNHDA, CDR2 SQIVND (reference sequence). The V end lost 7 bases, the J end lost 4 bases, and 7 bases lay between the germline ends. This CDR3 is 12 amino acids long. The CDR3, as DNA: TGTGCCAGTAAATGGCCCACCGGGGAGCTGTTTTTT. It is translated as CASKWPTGELFF.

This clonotype showed up many times. V usage is TRBV6-1 and J usage is TRBJ2-7; D is perhaps TRBD1 (5 bases). The CDR3 extends over 13 amino acids. Germline V gives CDR1 MNHNS, CDR2 SASEGT. The V and J ends lost 2 bases and 5 bases respectively, with 10 bases between them. The CDR3 region is CASSEQGHDEQYF. CDR3 in DNA: TGTGCCAGCAGTGAACAGGGCCATGACGAGCAGTACTTC.

There are many counts of this clonotype. This chain links TRBV14 with TRBJ1-6, with no clear D. The CDR3 runs to 13 residues. Between the trimmed V and J ends, which lost 1 base and 11 bases, there was a span of 9 bases. CDR1 is SGHDN, CDR2 FVKESK, per germline. The chain's CDR3 is CASSQGVTAPLHF. CDR3 DNA: TGTGCCAGCAGCCAAGGAGTCACAGCACCCCTCCACTTT.

This clonotype was seen at least ten times. The chain is built from TRBV11-2 and TRBJ2-7; the D gene is possibly TRBD2 (6 bases). This CDR3 has 16 residues. Trimming cost V 4 bases and J 3 bases, with 19 bases left between them. Germline CDR1 is SGHAT and CDR2 is FQNNGV. CDR3 sequence: CASSSRLAGPHYEQYF. The DNA for the CDR3 is TGTGCCAGCAGCTCCCGGTTGGCGGGGCCCCACTACGAGCAGTACTTC.

J is TRBJ1-2 and V is TRBV20-1, with a possible D match to TRBD1 (6 bases). Trimming left V 6 bases short and J 1 base short, with 15 bases between. Germline CDR1 is DFQATT and CDR2 is SNEGSKA (reference sequence). The CDR3 consists of 14 residues. The DNA of the CDR3 is TGCAGTGCCACAACAGGGTTTGTTAACTATGGCTACACCTTC. It translates to CSATTGFVNYGYTF.

This clonotype was observed many times. This chain connects TRBV6-1 to TRBJ2-6; 7 bases map to TRBD1. V was clipped by 3 bases and J by 4 bases; unmatched bases: 6. CDR3 length: 16 amino acids. CDR1 and CDR2 (germline): MNHNS, SASEGT. CDR3 residues: CASSDLTGAGANVLTF. The CDR3 region has the DNA TGTGCCAGCAGTGACTTAACAGGGGCCGGGGCCAACGTCCTGACTTTC.

The chain couples TRBV28 to TRBJ2-1, with 11 bases lining up with TRBD2. CDR1 is MDHEN and CDR2 is SYDVKM in the germline V gene. The CDR3 extends over 15 amino acids. Unmatched junction bases numbered 5, after V lost 5 bases and J lost 5 bases. The CDR3: CASSRLAGINNEQFF. CDR3 sequence (DNA): TGTGCCAGCAGTAGACTAGCGGGAATAAACAATGAGCAGTTCTTC.

This clonotype came up many times. The genes are TRBV6-1 and TRBJ1-5; D is unclear. V lost 6 bases and J lost 6, with 12 bases in between. This CDR3 has 13 residues. Germline CDR1 MNHNS, CDR2 SASEGT. Written as DNA, the CDR3 is TGTGCCAGCAGAGCAGTGGGAGGTCAGCCCCAGCATTTT. Translated, it gives CASRAVGGQPQHF.

The genes are TRBV29-1 and TRBJ2-7; D ambiguous. Germline CDR1 and CDR2: SQVTM and ANQGSEA. This CDR3 contains 13 residues. V lost 7 bases to trimming and J lost 4 bases, with 17 bases between them. CDR3: CSGSLGLKYEQYF. The CDR3, as DNA: TGCAGCGGATCCCTAGGGCTTAAGTACGAGCAGTACTTC.

This clonotype showed up many times. The V call is TRBV29-1, the J call TRBJ2-3; 7 positions match TRBD2. V lost 0 bases, J lost 1 base, and 4 bases stayed unmatched. This CDR3 contains 15 residues. CDR1 SQVTM and CDR2 ANQGSEA come from the germline V gene. CDR3 bases: TGCAGCGTTGAAGAGGGTAGCGGGCGCACAGATACGCAGTATTTT. It encodes CSVEEGSGRTDTQYF.

This clonotype was recorded at least ten times. The CDR3 loop reads CSARETQGVPTGELFF. CDR3 bases: TGCAGTGCTAGAGAGACACAGGGGGTTCCTACCGGGGAGCTGTTTTTT. The chain uses TRBV20-1 and TRBJ2-2, with 8 bases lining up with TRBD1. The CDR3 extends over 16 amino acids. With 0 bases clipped from V and 5 bases from J, the junction kept 8 bases outside the gene matches. In germline, CDR1 is DFQATT, CDR2 SNEGSKA (reference sequence).

There are many counts of this clonotype. The chain is built from TRBV6-1 and TRBJ1-5; 7 nucleotides agree with TRBD1. Germline CDR1 is MNHNS and CDR2 is SASEGT. The CDR3 covers 16 residues. V was pared by 2 bases and J by 1 base, with 5 bases of the junction left unmatched. Here the CDR3 DNA reads TGTGCCAGCAGTGAACCCACAGGGGCCAGCAATCAGCCCCAGCATTTT. This gives the protein CASSEPTGASNQPQHF.

This clonotype came up many times. The CDR3, as DNA: TGTGCCAGCAGGCCCGGGACGGACAATGAAAAACTGTTTTTT. This sequence encodes CASRPGTDNEKLFF. The V and J genes are TRBV7-9 and TRBJ1-4; D might be TRBD1 (5 bases). CDR1 is SEHNR, CDR2 FQNEAQ, per germline (reference sequence). Trimming left V 6 bases short and J 5 bases short, with 13 bases between. The CDR3 runs to 14 residues.

Note on this clonotype: Being one base from a much bigger clone, this may be a read error. This chain joins TRBV7-6 and TRBJ2-7; D tentatively reads TRBD1 or TRBD2 (7 bases each). This CDR3 spans 12 amino acids. Germline values: CDR1 SGHVS, CDR2 FNYEAQ. The CDR3 is CASVRGDYGQYF. The CDR3 coding sequence is TGTGCCAGTGTCAGGGGGGACTACGGGCAGTACTTC.

The sample holds a few counts of this clonotype. This may be a read error: a much more frequent sequence differs by one nucleotide. V and J are TRBV7-8 and TRBJ1-1; no reliable D call. The CDR3 is 14 residues long. Germline CDR1 reads SGHVS; CDR2 reads FQNEAQ. CDR3 residues: CASSPSWANTEALF. CDR3 bases: TGTGCCAGCAGCCCTAGTTGGGCGAACACTGAAGCTCTCTTT.

Ten or more counts support this clonotype. The chain carries TRBV3-1 and TRBJ1-1; TRBD1 agrees at 9 bases. The germline gives CDR1 LGHDT, CDR2 YNNKEL (reference sequence). This CDR3 has 15 amino acids. Trimming cost V 4 bases and J 3 bases; bases outside gene matches: 6. CDR3: CASSLQGALDTEAFF. The CDR3 nucleotides are TGTGCCAGCAGCCTACAGGGGGCCTTGGACACTGAAGCTTTCTTT.

This clonotype came up many times. The chain recombines TRBV4-1 with TRBJ2-2; D gene ambiguous. Trimming cost V 6 bases and J 0 bases, with 17 bases left between them. Germline V lookup: CDR1 MGHRA, CDR2 YSYEKL. The length of the CDR3 is 17 residues. The CDR3 reads CASSQALQRTNTGELFF. In DNA form, the CDR3 reads TGCGCCAGCAGTCAGGCCCTCCAGCGCACGAACACCGGGGAGCTGTTTTTT.

This clonotype was counted many times. The V call is TRBV11-3, the J call TRBJ2-2; possible D gene TRBD1, 6 bases. V gave up 6 bases and J gave up 3 bases, with 8 bases separating them. CDR1 SGHNT and CDR2 YENEEA come from the germline V gene. The CDR3 has 13 amino acids. CDR3: CASRQGYTGELFF. The CDR3 region has the DNA TGTGCCAGCAGACAGGGATACACCGGGGAGCTGTTTTTT.

This clonotype was counted ten times or more. This rearrangement joins TRBV6-1 to TRBJ2-1; D ambiguous. This CDR3 is 15 amino acids long. The germline V gene encodes CDR1 MNHNS and CDR2 SASEGT. Trimming took 4 bases from V and 0 from J, leaving 10 bases between them. The CDR3 spells CASSASESSYNEQFF. CDR3 in DNA: TGTGCCAGCAGTGCGAGTGAGAGCTCCTACAATGAGCAGTTCTTC.

This clonotype came up many times. The J gene is TRBJ2-3, the V gene TRBV7-9; 10 positions match TRBD2. Germline V gene lookup returns CDR1 SEHNR and CDR2 FQNEAQ (reference sequence). CDR3 length equals 15 residues. V lost 5 bases, J lost 2 bases, and 4 bases stayed unmatched. Here the CDR3 DNA reads TGTGCCAGCAGCCTTAGCGGGGGGACCACAGATACGCAGTATTTT. Translation: CASSLSGGTTDTQYF.

The sample holds many counts of this clonotype. The rearrangement joins TRBV12-3 or TRBV12-4 to TRBJ2-1; 9 bases match TRBD1. V lost 11 bases and J lost 5; bases outside the gene matches: 10. This CDR3 has 14 residues. The CDR3 loop reads CADQPGQGNNEQFF. DNA of the CDR3: TGTGCCGATCAACCGGGACAGGGAAACAATGAGCAGTTCTTC.

This clonotype occurred once. In nucleotides, the CDR3 is TGTGCCAGCCCCGGGACAGTACCCTACGAGCAGTACTTC. Encoded protein: CASPGTVPYEQYF. The chain carries TRBV3-1 and TRBJ2-7, with TRBD1 matching over 7 bases. The junction had 6 bases not matched to a gene; V was cut back by 8 bases and J by 2 bases. Germline assignment: CDR1 LGHDT and CDR2 YNNKEL (reference sequence). This CDR3 region has 13 residues.

This clonotype was seen repeatedly, ten times or more. The gene calls are TRBV7-6 and TRBJ1-2; D perhaps matches TRBD1 (6 bases). V lost 5 bases, J lost 7 bases, and 14 bases lay in between. The length of the CDR3 is 13 residues. The germline gives CDR1 SGHVS, CDR2 FNYEAQ. The CDR3 DNA follows: TGTGCCAGCAGCGAAGAACAGGGAAGTGGCTACACCTTC. It codes for CASSEEQGSGYTF.

This clonotype turned up a few times. V is TRBV6-1 and J is TRBJ2-1, with 13 bases fitting TRBD2. The CDR3 contains 15 residues. V shed 5 bases and J 5 bases; nucleotides not matched to a gene: 3. Per the germline V gene, CDR1 is MNHNS and CDR2 is SASEGT. This CDR3 is CASSTSGGVNNEQFF. CDR3 nucleotides: TGTGCCAGCAGTACTAGCGGGGGGGTGAACAATGAGCAGTTCTTC.